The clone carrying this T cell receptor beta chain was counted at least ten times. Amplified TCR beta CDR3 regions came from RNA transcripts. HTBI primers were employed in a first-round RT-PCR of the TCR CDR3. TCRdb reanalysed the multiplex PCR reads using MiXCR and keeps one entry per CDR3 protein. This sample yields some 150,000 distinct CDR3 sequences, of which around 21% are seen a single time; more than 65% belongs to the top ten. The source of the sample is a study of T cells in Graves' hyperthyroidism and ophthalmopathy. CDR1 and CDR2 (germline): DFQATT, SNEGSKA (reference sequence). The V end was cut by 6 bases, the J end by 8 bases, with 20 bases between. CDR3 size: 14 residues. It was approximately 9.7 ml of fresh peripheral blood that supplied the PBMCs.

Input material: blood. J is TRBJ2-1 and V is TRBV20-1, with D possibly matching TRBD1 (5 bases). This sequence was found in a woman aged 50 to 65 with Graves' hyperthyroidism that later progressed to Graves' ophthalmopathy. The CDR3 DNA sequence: TGCAGTGCAAGGCGGCCAGGGATGGATGATGAGCAGTTCTTC. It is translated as CSARRPGMDDEQFF.